Below, 18 T cell receptor beta chains from the same sample are listed, as sequenced in a study of the immune and genomic landscape of osteosarcoma (dated by TCRdb to 2019 to 2021). The library was obtained by the immunoSEQ multiplex PCR assay. Sourced from immuneACCESS, this table was stored by TCRdb with only in-frame sequences that have V and J called. A share of the clones is absent; for the studies checked, an unresolved V gene accounts for under half, and the remainder has no known explanation. Recorded for this sample are some 260 clones; under 85% of them occurred a single time. The ten largest clones take up less than 20% of the sample. The sequenced sample consisted of tumor tissue from a local recurrence in the femur. Sample cell subset or site, as interpreted from the label and publication: locally recurrent osteosarcoma tumor. The origin of the receptors is a man between 65 and 79 years old with osteosarcoma. The age is the age at diagnosis.

V is TRBV19 and J is TRBJ1-1; no reliable D call. Germline V gene sequence: CDR1 LNHDA, CDR2 SQIVND (reference sequence). The V end was cut by 0 bases, the J end by 0 bases, with 14 bases between. The CDR3 covers 17 residues. CDR3 sequence reads: CASSIDLGRKMNTEAFF. CDR3 coding DNA: TGTGCCAGTAGTATAGATCTTGGCAGGAAAATGAACACTGAAGCTTTCTTT.

The chain links TRBV19 to TRBJ1-5; TRBD1 is a possible D gene (6 bases). V lost 3 bases and J lost 0, with 9 bases in between. The CDR3 runs to 15 residues. CDR1 is LNHDA and CDR2 is SQIVND in the germline V gene (reference sequence). This CDR3 reads CASSIGTPSNQPQHF. The CDR3 coding sequence is TGTGCCAGTAGTATTGGGACACCTAGCAATCAGCCCCAGCATTTT.

V gene TRBV4-1 combines with J gene TRBJ2-5; 7 nucleotides match TRBD1. V trimming: 2 bases; J trimming: 2 bases; junction bases outside the gene matches: 14. This CDR3 is built from 18 residues. Germline CDR1 is MGHRA and CDR2 is YSYEKL. The CDR3 spells CASSQKNHRTGDQETQYF. CDR3 sequence (DNA): TGCGCCAGCAGCCAAAAGAATCATAGGACAGGCGATCAAGAGACCCAGTACTTC.

The chain couples TRBV5-6 to TRBJ2-5; D unclear. CDR1 SGHDT and CDR2 YYEEEE come from the germline V gene. There are 13 residues in the CDR3. V lost 2 bases, J lost 5 bases, and 10 bases lay in between. The CDR3 is CASSFGFRETQYF. Here the CDR3 DNA reads TGTGCCAGCAGCTTTGGGTTTAGGGAGACCCAGTACTTC.

This clone appeared a few times. This chain joins TRBV6-6 and TRBJ2-3; 8 bases fit TRBD1. This CDR3 is 15 amino acids long. Germline values: CDR1 MNHNY, CDR2 SVGAGI (reference sequence). J lost 5 bases, V lost 3 bases, and 7 bases had no gene match. The CDR3 nucleotides read TGTGCCAGCAGTTATACCAGGGGGCGGGGAGATACGCAGTATTTT. Translating it yields CASSYTRGRGDTQYF.

This clone was counted only a few times. This chain joins TRBV2 and TRBJ2-7; 8 positions agree with TRBD1. J was trimmed by 4 bases and V by 1 base; bases with no gene match: 3. This CDR3 spans 14 amino acids. Looked up from germline, CDR1 is SNHLY and CDR2 is FYNNEI. DNA for the CDR3: TGTGCCAGCAGTGAAGGGACAGGGATGTACGAGCAGTACTTC. Protein: CASSEGTGMYEQYF. Complete variable domain (other parts from reference TRBV2 and TRBJ2-7): EPEVTQTPSHQVTQMGQEVILRCVPISNHLYFYWYRQILGQKVEFLVSFYNNEISEKSEIFDDQFSVERPDGSNFTLKIRSTKLEDSAMYFCASSEGTGMYEQYFGPGTRLTVT.

This clone appeared a few times. The V gene is TRBV4-1, the J gene TRBJ2-2, with 13 bases fitting TRBD2. Germline loops: CDR1 MGHRA, CDR2 YSYEKL. V lost 4 bases and J lost 7; bases outside the gene matches: 9. The CDR3 is 17 residues long. DNA of the CDR3: TGCGCCAGCAGCCCCCTTACTAGCGGGGGGGTAATCGGGGAGCTGTTTTTT. This codes for CASSPLTSGGVIGELFF.

This chain links TRBV19 with TRBJ1-5, with 7 nucleotides matching TRBD1. The CDR3 runs to 16 residues. Germline loops: CDR1 LNHDA, CDR2 SQIVND (reference sequence). V lost 5 bases and J lost 0; bases outside the gene matches: 7. CDR3 coding DNA: TGTGCCAGTAGTCCGCGACAGGGAAATAGCAATCAGCCCCAGCATTTT. Translation: CASSPRQGNSNQPQHF. Full variable domain (remainder filled in from reference TRBV19 and TRBJ1-5): DGGITQSPKYLFRKEGQNVTLSCEQNLNHDAMYWYRQDPGQGLRLIYYSQIVNDFQKGDIAEGYSVSREKKESFPLTVTSAQKNPTAFYLCASSPRQGNSNQPQHFGDGTRLSIL.

V usage is TRBV5-8 and J usage is TRBJ2-2; TRBD1 agrees at 10 bases. Trimming removed 3 bases from V and 2 bases from J; junction bases left unmatched: 4. Germline CDR1 and CDR2: SGHTS and YDEGEE. The CDR3 is 16 amino acids. CDR3 sequence reads: CASSWGTGANTGELFF. The DNA of the CDR3 is TGTGCCAGCAGCTGGGGGACAGGGGCAAACACCGGGGAGCTGTTTTTT. Together with reference TRBV5-8 and TRBJ2-2, the CDR3 gives the full variable domain: EAGVTQSPTHLIKTRGQQATLRCSPISGHTSVYWYQQALGLGLQFLLWYDEGEERNRGNFPPRFSGRQFPNYSSELNVNALELEDSALYLCASSWGTGANTGELFFGEGSRLTVL.

This chain links TRBV5-1 with TRBJ1-1, with TRBD1 as a possible D gene (5 bases). The CDR3 runs to 14 residues. CDR1 is SGHRS and CDR2 is YFSETQ in the germline V gene. V gave up 4 bases and J gave up 1 base, with 11 bases separating them. Here the CDR3 reads CASSPPGGNTEAFF. The DNA of the CDR3 is TGCGCCAGCAGCCCTCCCGGGGGGAACACTGAAGCTTTCTTT.

This chain connects TRBV5-6 to TRBJ2-7; no firm D call. This CDR3 is 13 amino acids long. The ends were cut back, 4 bases at V and 2 bases at J, with 10 bases in the middle. Germline V gives CDR1 SGHDT, CDR2 YYEEEE. The chain's CDR3 is CASSLDRAYEQYF. CDR3 bases: TGTGCCAGCAGCCTAGACCGGGCCTACGAGCAGTACTTC.

The chain has TRBV5-5 and TRBJ2-5; D might be TRBD1 (6 bases). Trimming left V 0 bases short and J 4 bases short, with 19 bases between. CDR3 length: 17 residues. CDR1 is SGHKS and CDR2 is YYEKEE in the germline V gene (reference sequence). The CDR3 loop reads CASSLAFTTGILETQYF. CDR3 coding DNA: TGTGCCAGCAGCTTGGCTTTTACGACAGGTATCCTAGAGACCCAGTACTTC.

This rearrangement joins TRBV19 to TRBJ2-3; 12 bases are a match to TRBD2. The CDR3 length is 16 residues. The trim removed 6 bases at V and 1 base at J, leaving 5 bases unmatched. The V gene's germline CDR1 is LNHDA and CDR2 SQIVND (reference sequence). The CDR3 nucleotides are TGTGCCAGTAGCCCAGGGACTAGCGGGCGCACAGATACGCAGTATTTT. Translated: CASSPGTSGRTDTQYF.

This clone was recorded once. The chain has TRBV5-6 and TRBJ2-7; TRBD1 matches 8 bases. The J segment lost 1 base and the V segment lost 6 bases, leaving 3 bases of the junction unmatched. Per the germline V gene, CDR1 is SGHDT and CDR2 is YYEEEE. CDR3 size: 13 residues. The CDR3 DNA reads as TGTGCCAGCAAACGACAGGGGTCCTACGAGCAGTACTTC. Protein product: CASKRQGSYEQYF.

In its sample, this clone was seen a few times. The J gene is TRBJ1-1, the V gene TRBV7-9; 7 bases match TRBD1. The germline V gene has CDR1 SEHNR and CDR2 FQNEAQ (reference sequence). This CDR3 region has 15 residues. After removal of 1 base from V and 0 bases from J, the junction contained 2 bases not matched to a gene. CDR3 coding DNA: TGTGCCAGCAGCTTAGGGGGACAGATGAACACTGAAGCTTTCTTT. Its translation: CASSLGGQMNTEAFF.

The chain links TRBV12-5 to TRBJ1-2; no clear D gene. The CDR3 covers 13 residues. The germline CDR1 and CDR2 sequences are LGHNT and FRNRAP. The V gene lost 4 bases and the J gene lost 4 bases, with 10 bases spanning the gap. CDR3: CASGSPRVYGYTF. CDR3 nucleotides: TGTGCTAGTGGTTCCCCAAGGGTCTATGGCTACACCTTC.

CDR3 DNA sequence: TGTGCCAGCAGCGCCGACAGGGACAATGAGCAGTTCTTC. Its translation: CASSADRDNEQFF. The chain recombines TRBV11-3 with TRBJ2-1; 7 nucleotides align to TRBD1. J lost 5 bases, V lost 5 bases, and 3 bases had no gene match. There are 13 residues in the CDR3. Looked up from germline, CDR1 is SGHNT and CDR2 is YENEEA.

The chain combines TRBV9 with TRBJ2-2; D gene uncertain. The CDR3 covers 15 residues. CDR1 is SGDLS, CDR2 YYNGEE, per germline. The V end was cut by 3 bases, the J end by 1 base, with 10 bases between. The CDR3 coding sequence is TGTGCCAGCAGCGCTGGGTTACTGAACACCGGGGAGCTGTTTTTT. It yields the protein CASSAGLLNTGELFF.